The 28 T cell receptor beta chains below all came from one sample that was sequenced in a study of CD8+CD57+ T cells in acquired aplastic anemia. Genomic DNA was employed as the template in profiling TCR beta VDJ and CDR3. TCRdb reanalysed the reads using MiXCR and keeps one entry per CDR3 protein. The data hold under 350,000 distinct CDR3 sequences, with 56% observed a single time. Patients chosen for sequencing had shown CD8+CD57+ cell expansion by flow cytometry. The sample comprised sorted CD4+, CD8+, or CD8+CD57+ T cells (not recorded which) from PBMCs. The receptors derive from a human donor with aplastic anemia.

The chain couples TRBV7-2 to TRBJ2-2; D not certain. This CDR3 comprises 13 residues. V was trimmed by 5 bases and J by 3 bases, leaving 7 bases between them. The germline V gene has CDR1 SGHTA and CDR2 FQGNSA. The CDR3 reads CASSPIDTGELFF. CDR3 nucleotide sequence: TGTGCCAGCAGCCCGATTGACACCGGGGAGCTGTTTTTT.

This clonotype appeared many times. V and J are TRBV6-5 and TRBJ1-1, with a tentative D call TRBD1 (6 bases). The CDR3 length is 14 residues. Germline-derived CDR1 and CDR2 are MNHEY and SVGAGI. V lost 6 bases to trimming and J lost 1 base, with 12 bases between them. The CDR3 loop is CASSFKTGNTEAFF. The CDR3, as DNA: TGTGCCAGCAGCTTTAAGACAGGGAACACTGAAGCTTTCTTT.

This clonotype was detected once. The CDR3 reads CASRTRGIGETQYF. The DNA for the CDR3 is TGTGCCAGCAGGACCAGGGGAATAGGGGAGACCCAGTACTTC. The rearrangement uses TRBV2 and TRBJ2-5; tentative D call: TRBD1 (6 bases). Trimming took off 6 bases at V and 5 bases at J, with 16 bases between the two ends. The germline V gene has CDR1 SNHLY and CDR2 FYNNEI. This CDR3 comprises 14 residues.

V gene TRBV7-2 combines with J gene TRBJ1-2; D is undetermined. This CDR3 comprises 13 residues. Germline CDR1 reads SGHTA; CDR2 reads FQGNSA. Deletions cut 6 bases from V and 4 bases from J, with 12 bases between. Here the CDR3 DNA reads TGTGCCAGCAGTTTTAGGAACAGCTATGGCTACACCTTC. Translating gives CASSFRNSYGYTF.

This clonotype was recorded at least ten times. This chain joins TRBV9 and TRBJ1-6; D not resolved. Trimming stripped 4 bases from V and 7 bases from J, with 9 bases between. Germline lookup yields CDR1 SGDLS and CDR2 YYNGEE. The CDR3 is made up of 13 amino acids. The CDR3 DNA follows: TGTGCCAGCAGCCCGGAAATCAATTCACCCCTCCACTTT. Translated, it gives CASSPEINSPLHF.

This clonotype was observed many times. V usage is TRBV5-6 and J usage is TRBJ1-5, with TRBD1 identical over 9 bases. The length of the CDR3 is 15 residues. The trim removed 4 bases at V and 3 bases at J, leaving 5 bases unmatched. The V gene's germline CDR1 is SGHDT and CDR2 YYEEEE. CDR3 in amino acids: CASSEQGAHNQPQHF. CDR3 in DNA: TGTGCCAGCAGCGAACAGGGGGCCCACAATCAGCCCCAGCATTTT.

V gene TRBV6-5 combines with J gene TRBJ2-5; perhaps TRBD2 as D (6 bases). This CDR3 has 15 residues. Trimming took 5 bases from V and 2 from J, leaving 15 bases between them. Germline-derived CDR1 and CDR2 are MNHEY and SVGAGI. DNA of the CDR3: TGTGCCAGCAGTGCTCCGAGACGGGGGCAAGAGACCCAGTACTTC. Translated: CASSAPRRGQETQYF.

A few counts support this clonotype. The V call is TRBV9, the J call TRBJ2-3; D is uncertain. Germline loops: CDR1 SGDLS, CDR2 YYNGEE. The CDR3 is 11 amino acids. Deletions cut 2 bases from V and 5 bases from J, with 3 bases between. CDR3 DNA sequence: TGTGCCAGCAGCGTGTTAGATACGCAGTATTTT. Protein: CASSVLDTQYF.

This sequence joins TRBV4-1 and TRBJ2-7; TRBD2 matches 11 bases. Trimming took 3 bases from V and 9 from J; bases not matched to a gene: 7. Per the germline V gene, CDR1 is MGHRA and CDR2 is YSYEKL. This CDR3 comprises 14 residues. The CDR3 sequence: CASSQTSGNLWQYF. CDR3 coding DNA: TGCGCCAGCAGCCAGACTAGCGGGAATTTGTGGCAGTACTTC.

Details on this clonotype: Germline and junction disagree at one end, which may indicate a read error. The chain employs TRBV19 and TRBJ1-2; the match to TRBD1 covers 9 bases. The CDR3 runs to 14 residues. The germline V gene has CDR1 LNHDA and CDR2 SQIVND (reference sequence). The CDR3 here is CASNQGQGIIGYTF. The CDR3 DNA follows: TGTGCTAGTAACCAGGGACAGGGAATCATTGGCTACACCTTC.

The gene calls are TRBV19 and TRBJ1-1; D remains unclear. Trimming took off 4 bases at V and 5 bases at J, with 11 bases between the two ends. This CDR3 contains 13 residues. Germline lookup yields CDR1 LNHDA and CDR2 SQIVND (reference sequence). CDR3 in amino acids: CASSTGGWTEAFF. DNA for the CDR3: TGTGCCAGTAGTACGGGCGGGTGGACTGAAGCTTTCTTT.

The J gene is TRBJ2-1, the V gene TRBV24-1, with 10 nucleotides matching TRBD2. The ends lost 0 bases at V and 7 bases at J; junction bases unmatched: 5. This CDR3 spans 16 amino acids. The germline V gene has CDR1 KGHDR and CDR2 SFDVKD. The chain's CDR3 is CATSDLPSGSQNEQFF. The CDR3 DNA is TGTGCCACCAGTGATTTGCCTAGCGGGAGTCAAAATGAGCAGTTCTTC.

In this sample, this clonotype turned up many times. This rearrangement joins TRBV12-3 or TRBV12-4 to TRBJ1-1; D gene unclear. The CDR3 is 14 amino acids. Trimming left V 7 bases short and J 0 bases short, with 12 bases between. Written as DNA, the CDR3 is TGTGCCAGCAACAATCGTCGGGTGAACACTGAAGCTTTCTTT. Its protein product is CASNNRRVNTEAFF.

The CDR3 spells CASSPRTSGGPEVETQYF. The CDR3 DNA is TGTGCCAGCAGCCCACGGACTAGCGGGGGGCCCGAAGTAGAGACCCAGTACTTC. The chain couples TRBV9 to TRBJ2-5, with 14 bases identical to TRBD2. Trimming removed 4 bases from V and 4 bases from J; junction bases left unmatched: 12. This CDR3 region has 18 residues. Germline CDR1 is SGDLS and CDR2 is YYNGEE.

This chain joins TRBV7-9 and TRBJ2-3; D is possibly TRBD1 (7 bases). V lost 3 bases and J lost 6, with 19 bases in between. The CDR3 is 16 amino acids. Germline CDR1 reads SEHNR; CDR2 reads FQNEAQ (reference sequence). The CDR3 protein is CASSFVTGVRGDTQYF. The CDR3 coding sequence is TGTGCCAGCAGCTTTGTCACGGGGGTCAGGGGGGATACGCAGTATTTT.

The rearrangement links TRBV10-3 to TRBJ2-7; D gene ambiguous. Germline-derived CDR1 and CDR2 are ENHRY and SYGVKD. This CDR3 contains 15 residues. V was shortened by 0 bases and J by 0 bases, with 9 bases between the two germline ends. The CDR3 DNA reads as TGTGCCATCAGTGAGTCTGATGGACCCTCCTACGAGCAGTACTTC. This sequence encodes CAISESDGPSYEQYF.

The chain employs TRBV2 and TRBJ1-2; TRBD1 matches 7 bases. The CDR3 is 14 amino acids. Trimming at V came to 6 bases and at J to 0 bases, leaving 4 bases not matched to a gene. Germline loops: CDR1 SNHLY, CDR2 FYNNEI. CDR3 nucleotide sequence: TGTGCCAGCAGGGGACAGAGTGCTAACTATGGCTACACCTTC. Translating gives CASRGQSANYGYTF. Based on the CDR3 plus reference TRBV2 and TRBJ1-2, the full variable domain is EPEVTQTPSHQVTQMGQEVILRCVPISNHLYFYWYRQILGQKVEFLVSFYNNEISEKSEIFDDQFSVERPDGSNFTLKIRSTKLEDSAMYFCASRGQSANYGYTFGSGTRLTVV.

The DNA of the CDR3 is TGTGCCAGCAGTGAAACAGGGGGTTTCGCTGAAAAACTGTTTTTT. Protein sequence: CASSETGGFAEKLFF. The chain uses TRBV2 and TRBJ1-4, with 8 nucleotides matching TRBD1. Unmatched junction bases numbered 6, after V lost 2 bases and J lost 7 bases. The length of the CDR3 is 15 residues. Germline V CDR1 and CDR2: SNHLY, FYNNEI.

This clonotype has a single count. A junction end diverges from the germline sequence, so it may reflect a read error. The chain has TRBV6-4 and TRBJ1-1, with 7 nucleotides matching TRBD1. The CDR3 runs to 14 residues. CDR1 MRHNA and CDR2 SNTAGT come from the germline V gene. The CDR3 bases are TGCGCCAGCAGTGACACCGGGACAGCGACTGAAGCTTCCTTT. Its protein product is CASSDTGTATEASF.

J is TRBJ2-1 and V is TRBV20-1, with TRBD2 matching over 10 bases. Unmatched junction bases numbered 10, after V lost 2 bases and J lost 0 bases. Germline lookup yields CDR1 DFQATT and CDR2 SNEGSKA (reference sequence). The CDR3 totals 18 residues. The CDR3 loop reads CSARPLAGQGSSYNEQFF. The CDR3 DNA sequence: TGCAGTGCTAGACCACTAGCGGGGCAGGGTAGCTCCTACAATGAGCAGTTCTTC.

In its sample, this clonotype was seen many times. The rearrangement links TRBV12-3 or TRBV12-4 to TRBJ2-2; 12 positions match TRBD2. The CDR3 contains 16 residues. The V gene end was trimmed by 6 bases and the J gene end by 5 bases; junction bases not matched to a gene: 7. For the CDR3, the DNA is TGTGCCAGCAGCAAAAGACTAGCGGGAGAGACCGGGGAGCTGTTTTTT. Encoded protein: CASSKRLAGETGELFF.

This clonotype was seen at least ten times. The V call is TRBV4-1, the J call TRBJ2-5; the D is unclear. The CDR3 has 14 residues. Germline values: CDR1 MGHRA, CDR2 YSYEKL. The V end lost 1 base, the J end lost 5 bases, and 11 bases lay between the germline ends. The CDR3 sequence is CASSQGGLGETQYF. The CDR3 bases are TGCGCCAGCAGCCAAGGTGGCCTGGGGGAGACCCAGTACTTC.

The J gene is TRBJ2-1, the V gene TRBV29-1; 10 nucleotides line up with TRBD2. Unmatched junction bases numbered 6, after V lost 7 bases and J lost 9 bases. Germline CDR1 SQVTM, CDR2 ANQGSEA. The CDR3 is 12 residues long. CDR3 coding DNA: TGCAGCGAGGGATTAGCGGGAGGTGAGCAGTTCTTC. Protein sequence: CSEGLAGGEQFF.

This clonotype was counted between two and nine times. The gene calls are TRBV12-3 or TRBV12-4 and TRBJ2-2; possibly TRBD1 for D (6 bases). V was clipped by 4 bases and J by 2 bases, with 14 bases between them. The CDR3 spans 16 residues. The CDR3 sequence: CASSSPGHINTGELFF. CDR3 bases: TGTGCCAGCAGTTCTCCGGGACATATAAACACCGGGGAGCTGTTTTTT.

This clonotype has a count of ten or more. The chain recombines TRBV9 with TRBJ2-3; 10 bases map to TRBD2. V was clipped by 0 bases and J by 1 base; unmatched bases: 11. The CDR3 is 19 amino acids. The V gene's germline CDR1 is SGDLS and CDR2 YYNGEE. CDR3 region: CASSVEWTSGGEGTDTQYF. CDR3 sequence (DNA): TGTGCCAGCAGCGTAGAGTGGACTAGCGGTGGGGAAGGCACAGATACGCAGTATTTT.

V and J are TRBV6-6 and TRBJ2-1; no clear D. Trimming took off 11 bases at V and 1 base at J, with 12 bases between the two ends. The CDR3 loop spans 13 amino acids. Germline V CDR1 and CDR2: MNHNY, SVGAGI (reference sequence). In DNA, the CDR3 is TGTGCCGCCCGACACGGATCCTACAATGAGCAGTTCTTC. Amino acids: CAARHGSYNEQFF.

The V call is TRBV7-9, the J call TRBJ2-1, with D perhaps TRBD2 (6 bases). V lost 1 base and J 8 bases, leaving 12 bases between the germline ends. The CDR3 covers 14 residues. Germline-derived CDR1 and CDR2 are SEHNR and FQNEAQ (reference sequence). This chain's CDR3 is CASSLGGGNDEQFF. CDR3 DNA: TGTGCCAGCAGCTTAGGTGGGGGGAACGATGAGCAGTTCTTC.

This clonotype was counted between two and nine times. The chain is built from TRBV20-1 and TRBJ1-2; D is ambiguous. The V and J ends lost 3 bases and 0 bases respectively, with 14 bases between them. CDR3 length: 15 amino acids. CDR1 is DFQATT and CDR2 is SNEGSKA in the germline V gene (reference sequence). The CDR3 nucleotides read TGCAGTGCTAGTGATCCACACCAGGCTAACTATGGCTACACCTTC. This encodes CSASDPHQANYGYTF.